This T cell receptor beta chain originates from a study of blood T cell repertoires in COVID-19. Assay used: immunoSEQ multiplex PCR; TCRdb lists only in-frame clones, some missing. This sample has under 250,000 clones, with around 85% found just once. The V segment lost 6 bases and the J segment 10 bases; nucleotides outside the gene matches: 13. Germline lookup yields CDR1 SGHAT and CDR2 FQNNGV. The CDR3 spans 14 residues. Participant ages covered about 18 to 89 years across about 25 US areas. J is TRBJ2-5 and V is TRBV11-2; 8 bases are a match to TRBD1. The sample taken for sequencing was PBMCs or T cells enriched from blood (not recorded which). This sequence was found in a woman aged 45 to 65 with acute COVID-19. CDR3 nucleotide sequence: TGTGCCAGCAGTTCAGACAGGGGTGCGGTCGGCCAGTACTTC. Encoded protein: CASSSDRGAVGQYF.